This T cell receptor (beta chain) derives from a study of blood T cell repertoires in COVID-19 (dated by TCRdb to about 2020). Background for the entire study: Collaborator samples came from the United States, Italy and Spain and covered acute and convalescent phases of COVID-19. The samples were drawn from the first 160 participants of the ongoing ImmuneRACE study and from 1,254 subjects provided by 6 global collaborators. Where HLA class I and class II types were available, the types were taken from metadata supplied by the sample provider, not from assay-based typing. The sample metadata nearly always contained a de-identified subject ID, COVID-19 status, age in years and sex. The repertoires were made available in a free public database intended to serve as a resource for research on the immune response to SARS-CoV-2. Subjects who had been exposed to COVID-19, were actively infected with it, or had recovered from it provided the deeply sampled blood TCRbeta repertoires that made up the dataset. The material from the prospective study consisted of cDNA or gDNA derived from T cells, B-cell-depleted T cells, or PBMCs. Findings and caveats that apply to the study as a whole: The quantity of clinical and demographic metadata differed by source and by participant and was supplied without curation.

TCRbeta CDR3 regions were amplified from genomic DNA by means of the immunoSEQ Assay, a bias-controlled multiplex PCR. As for the authors' bioinformatics: The number of nucleated cells in each sample was estimated from the amplification of reference gene primers within the assay. To quantify the absolute abundance of each unique TCRbeta CDR3 rearrangement, sequence reads were collapsed and filtered. For each sample, productive Simpson clonality was calculated by taking the square root of Simpson's diversity index across productive rearrangements. Sourced from immuneACCESS, this table was stored by TCRdb with only in-frame sequences that have V and J called. A share of the clones is absent; for the studies checked, an unresolved V gene accounts for under half, and the remainder has no known explanation. V, J and clone size derive from that table, while D and trimming were established from the DNA sequence. The sample table records approximately 180,000 clones; under 85% of these occur just once. Together, the top ten hold 9.8% of the sample.

Collaborating institutions collected whole blood in K2EDTA tubes following their own protocols. Collaborator samples were shipped for TCRbeta analysis as frozen whole blood, isolated PBMCs, or DNA extracted from either sample type. Concerning this clone: Its antigen is still unknown. Per-base qualities were not stored, and no clone one base away is much larger.

This clonotype was obtained from an elderly woman with acute or convalescent COVID-19. The sample comprised peripheral blood.

The CDR3 loop reads CASSLGVQGASGNTIYF. In nucleotide form, the sequence is TGTGCCAGCAGCCTTGGTGTACAGGGGGCATCGGGAAACACCATATATTTT. This sequence uses TRBV7-2 and TRBJ1-3; the central 9 bases match TRBD1. CDR1 and CDR2, looked up from the germline V gene, are SGHTA and FQGNSA. The CDR3 contains 17 residues, cysteine and phenylalanine counted. The only DNA kept is the CDR3, 51 bases in frame from the first base. Unmatched junction bases come to 12, with V trimmed by 5 bases and J by 4 bases.